A single sample is the source of the 6 T cell receptor beta chains below, sequenced in a study of T cell responses to AZD1222 COVID-19 vaccine. Repertoires were generated with immunoSEQ multiplex PCR, while TCRdb's copy carries only in-frame clones and drops some. This sample has fewer than 100,000 clones, with roughly 84% found just once. The sample in question was peripheral blood, obtained on day 0 of AZD1222 vaccination. All receptors derive from an adult in good health.

The chain employs TRBV5-4 and TRBJ2-5, with 10 bases identical to TRBD1. The V segment lost 0 bases and the J segment 5 bases; nucleotides outside the gene matches: 4. Germline CDR1 SGHNT, CDR2 YYREEE (reference sequence). The CDR3 runs to 15 residues. CDR3 loop: CASSLGDRGRETQYF. The CDR3 nucleotides are TGTGCCAGCAGCTTGGGGGACAGGGGTAGGGAGACCCAGTACTTC.

V usage is TRBV5-6 and J usage is TRBJ2-4; D not certain. From germline, CDR1 is SGHDT and CDR2 YYEEEE. The CDR3 length is 14 residues. V lost 4 bases, J lost 9 bases, and 17 bases lay in between. The CDR3 DNA sequence: TGTGCCAGCAGCCGCTCCTTTGGGGAAGGCATTCAGTACTTC. Protein product: CASSRSFGEGIQYF.

The chain uses TRBV12-3 or TRBV12-4 and TRBJ2-1; 9 bases agree with TRBD2. The CDR3 is made up of 13 amino acids. After removal of 6 bases from V and 8 bases from J, the junction contained 5 bases not matched to a gene. CDR3 DNA sequence: TGTGCCAGCAGGAAAGCGGGGGGAGATGAGCAGTTCTTC. Amino acids: CASRKAGGDEQFF.

This chain joins TRBV2 and TRBJ2-3; unclear D gene. This CDR3 is built from 11 residues. CDR1 and CDR2 (germline): SNHLY, FYNNEI. V dropped 9 bases and J dropped 4 bases, with 8 bases sitting between them. The CDR3: CASSRADTQYF. The DNA for the CDR3 is TGTGCCAGTAGTAGGGCAGATACGCAGTATTTT.

This chain uses TRBV9 with TRBJ1-3, with unresolved D. Trimming took 3 bases from V and 8 from J, leaving 3 bases between them. The CDR3 runs 10 residues. The germline V gene encodes CDR1 SGDLS and CDR2 YYNGEE. The CDR3 sequence: CASSGDTIYF. CDR3 sequence (DNA): TGTGCCAGCAGCGGGGACACCATATATTTT.

This clone was recorded only once. The chain combines TRBV4-3 with TRBJ1-4; no clear D gene. This CDR3 comprises 16 residues. CDR1 and CDR2 from the germline V gene are LGHNA and YSLEER. V was trimmed by 4 bases and J by 4 bases, leaving 16 bases between them. This chain's CDR3 is CASSPLGGSSNEKLFF. The CDR3 coding sequence is TGCGCCAGCAGCCCCCTCGGTGGCAGCAGTAATGAAAAACTGTTTTTT.